Given below is one T cell receptor beta chain in context. Its antigen is undetermined. A multiplex PCR was run with 60 Vbeta primers and 13 Jbeta primers. Assay: immunoSEQ multiplex PCR; the TCRdb copy retains only in-frame clones and omits some. The data show about 200,000 clones, 77% seen once. This record comes from a study of cytomegalovirus exposure and HLA in healthy donors. About the study: A preliminary data release comprised 80 million to 95 million unique TCRs obtained from HLA-typed donors.

Study-wide results and limits: Roughly uniform sequencing depth across donors was assumed, possibly incorrectly.

These donors counted as nominally healthy when sampled, but unrecorded immune exposures were likely. The receptor's source is a woman younger than 45 in good health and CMV-seropositive. Sequenced sample: PBMCs.

CDR3 loop: CASSYGLPSGGYEQYF. In DNA form, the CDR3 reads TGTGCCAGCAGTTACGGTCTGCCCTCGGGGGGCTACGAGCAGTACTTC. V and J are TRBV6-6 and TRBJ2-7; 7 nucleotides agree with TRBD2. V dropped 2 bases and J dropped 3; count of bases not matched to a gene: 10. The germline gives CDR1 MNHNY, CDR2 SVGAGI (reference sequence). The length of the CDR3 is 16 residues.